One and the same sample provided the 16 T cell receptor beta chains below, sequenced in a study of T cells in Graves' hyperthyroidism and ophthalmopathy. Amplification yielded TCR beta CDR3 regions, with RNA transcripts as the source. Using the HTBI primer set, a first-round RT-PCR was run on the TCR CDR3. A single record per CDR3 protein comes from TCRdb applying MiXCR to the multiplex PCR reads. The sample shows tens of thousands of distinct CDR3 sequences, around 40% of them seen only once. The sample taken for sequencing was blood. The receptors come from a woman in her twenties or thirties with Graves' hyperthyroidism.

The gene calls are TRBV11-2 and TRBJ2-5; D may be TRBD2 (5 bases). The CDR3 length is 15 residues. In germline, CDR1 is SGHAT, CDR2 FQNNGV. The V and J ends lost 5 bases and 5 bases respectively, with 18 bases between them. CDR3 loop: CASSQRERGLETQYF. Written as DNA, the CDR3 is TGTGCCAGCAGCCAGAGGGAGCGAGGATTGGAGACCCAGTACTTC. Looking up the rest from reference TRBV11-2 and TRBJ2-5 gives the full variable domain: EAGVAQSPRYKIIEKRQSVAFWCNPISGHATLYWYQQILGQGPKLLIQFQNNGVVDDSQLPKDRFSAERLKGVDSTLKIQPAKLEDSAVYLCASSQRERGLETQYFGPGTRLLVL.

The J gene is TRBJ1-2, the V gene TRBV20-1; D call uncertain. V lost 3 bases, J lost 0 bases, and 11 bases lay in between. CDR1 is DFQATT, CDR2 SNEGSKA, per germline (reference sequence). This CDR3 is 14 amino acids long. In nucleotides, the CDR3 is TGCAGTGCTAGTGGATCGGGGACTAACTATGGCTACACCTTC. This sequence encodes CSASGSGTNYGYTF.

This chain uses TRBV7-3 with TRBJ2-1, with TRBD2 matching over 10 bases. Germline assignment: CDR1 SGHTA and CDR2 FQGTGA. This CDR3 spans 15 amino acids. The trim removed 6 bases at V and 10 bases at J, leaving 12 bases unmatched. The CDR3 reads CASSRTSGTRREQFF. In DNA form, the CDR3 reads TGTGCCAGCAGTCGTACTAGCGGGACCCGGCGGGAGCAGTTCTTC.

In this sample, this clonotype turned up many times. The chain employs TRBV5-1 and TRBJ2-1; weak D call: TRBD1 (6 bases). This CDR3 has 15 amino acids. The V gene's germline CDR1 is SGHRS and CDR2 YFSETQ. V gave up 7 bases and J gave up 5 bases, with 19 bases separating them. The CDR3 bases are TGCGCCAGCGGACCCGGGACAAGGGGACACAATGAGCAGTTCTTC. As protein: CASGPGTRGHNEQFF.

This chain uses TRBV5-1 with TRBJ1-1; no clear D. The CDR3 runs to 15 residues. Germline CDR1 SGHRS, CDR2 YFSETQ. Trimming removed 7 bases at V and 8 bases at J, with 24 bases between. The CDR3 DNA reads as TGCGCCAGCTTGCAACACCGGGGAGCTATGGCGGAAGCTTTCTTT. Amino acid sequence: CASLQHRGAMAEAFF.

The sample holds many counts of this clonotype. The chain is built from TRBV27 and TRBJ1-1; D unclear. This CDR3 has 13 amino acids. Germline lookup yields CDR1 MNHEY and CDR2 SMNVEV (reference sequence). V was cut by 6 bases and J by 0 bases, with 8 bases left in between. The CDR3: CASSTTLNTEAFF. The CDR3 DNA reads as TGTGCCAGCAGCACGACCCTGAACACTGAAGCTTTCTTT.

The chain carries TRBV10-2 and TRBJ2-3, with TRBD2 matching 7 bases. Looked up from germline, CDR1 is WSHSY and CDR2 is SAAADI. The CDR3 length is 13 residues. V was pared by 8 bases and J by 11 bases, with 13 bases of the junction left unmatched. The CDR3 DNA follows: TGCGCCAGCGGGAGGGGTTCCTACAATGAGCAGTATTTT. Protein sequence: CASGRGSYNEQYF.

The chain recombines TRBV29-1 with TRBJ1-4, with D possibly matching TRBD1 (6 bases). V lost 5 bases and J lost 0, with 7 bases in between. The CDR3 is 13 amino acids. The germline V gene has CDR1 SQVTM and CDR2 ANQGSEA. The CDR3 spells CSVQGSTNEKLFF. The CDR3 DNA reads as TGCAGCGTTCAGGGGTCAACTAATGAAAAACTGTTTTTT.

Notes on this clonotype: The missing conserved phenylalanine or tryptophan at the end of this CDR3 makes a read error likely. V is TRBV18 and J is TRBJ2-7, with 7 bases identical to TRBD1. From germline, CDR1 is KGHSH and CDR2 LQKENI. J gave up 2 bases and V 0 bases, and 4 bases lay outside the gene matches. The CDR3 has 15 amino acids. For the CDR3, the DNA is TGTGCCAGCTCACCACCCGGGACAGCTACCTACGAGCAGTACTGC. Its protein product is CASSPPGTATYEQYC.

This clonotype is medium-sized (0.01 to 0.1%) within its sample. V usage is TRBV19 and J usage is TRBJ1-1; D is unclear. This CDR3 comprises 12 residues. V was trimmed by 6 bases and J by 4 bases, leaving 9 bases between them. Germline values: CDR1 LNHDA, CDR2 SQIVND (reference sequence). The CDR3 DNA reads TGTGCCAGTAGCGTGGAGGGCACTGAAGCTTTCTTT. Amino acids: CASSVEGTEAFF. The whole variable domain, filled in from reference TRBV19 and TRBJ1-1, reads DGGITQSPKYLFRKEGQNVTLSCEQNLNHDAMYWYRQDPGQGLRLIYYSQIVNDFQKGDIAEGYSVSREKKESFPLTVTSAQKNPTAFYLCASSVEGTEAFFGQGTRLTVV.

The rearrangement uses TRBV15 and TRBJ1-6; TRBD1 agrees at 8 bases. Trimming took 0 bases from V and 10 from J; bases not matched to a gene: 5. CDR1 and CDR2 (germline): LNHNV, YYDKDF (reference sequence). There are 15 residues in the CDR3. In DNA, the CDR3 is TGTGCCACCAGCAGAGATCCGGCAGGGGGCTCACCCCTCCACTTT. Encoded protein: CATSRDPAGGSPLHF.

Remarks on this clonotype: The conserved phenylalanine or tryptophan normally closing the CDR3 is absent here, so this likely arose from a read error. The chain combines TRBV29-1 with TRBJ2-1; no clear D. Germline V gene lookup returns CDR1 SQVTM and CDR2 ANQGSEA. This CDR3 has 13 residues. As DNA, the CDR3 is TGCAGCGTTGTAGTGTGGAACTACGATGAGCAGTTCTTG. Amino acid sequence: CSVVVWNYDEQFL.

V usage is TRBV15 and J usage is TRBJ2-1; TRBD2 matches 7 bases. Germline CDR1 reads LNHNV; CDR2 reads YYDKDF (reference sequence). CDR3 length: 17 amino acids. V was pared by 2 bases and J by 8 bases, with 15 bases of the junction left unmatched. CDR3 loop: CATSRRGRAGNRDEQFF. Here the CDR3 DNA reads TGTGCCACCAGCAGAAGGGGAAGAGCGGGAAACAGAGATGAGCAGTTCTTC. Complete variable domain (other parts from reference TRBV15 and TRBJ2-1): DAMVIQNPRYQVTQFGKPVTLSCSQTLNHNVMYWYQQKSSQAPKLLFHYYDKDFNNEADTPDNFQSRRPNTSFCFLDIRSPGLGDTAMYLCATSRRGRAGNRDEQFFGPGTRLTVL.

The gene calls are TRBV10-3 and TRBJ1-5, with 7 bases identical to TRBD1. V lost 0 bases and J lost 3; bases outside the gene matches: 14. Germline-derived CDR1 and CDR2 are ENHRY and SYGVKD. The CDR3 is 19 residues long. In DNA form, the CDR3 reads TGTGCCATCAGTGAGTCGTTTCGTTCTGGACAGGACGACAATCAGCCCCAGCATTTT. As protein: CAISESFRSGQDDNQPQHF.

This clonotype occurred many times. This chain joins TRBV6-5 and TRBJ2-2; D is uncertain. The CDR3 is made up of 15 amino acids. Germline CDR1 MNHEY, CDR2 SVGAGI. Trimming left V 6 bases short and J 0 bases short, with 11 bases between. In nucleotides, the CDR3 is TGTGCCAGCAGCCGAAAGACTGCGAACACCGGGGAGCTGTTTTTT. Protein product: CASSRKTANTGELFF.

This clonotype has a single count. The CDR3 carries no conserved terminal phenylalanine or tryptophan, so it likely arises from a read error. The DNA is left out, because the CDR3 cannot be placed on it with certainty; the CDR3 is given as TCRdb lists it. The rearrangement joins TRBV6-5 to TRBJ2-2. The CDR3 length equals 8 residues, ends included. Per the germline V gene, CDR1 is MNHEY and CDR2 is SVGAGI. The CDR3 sequence: CASRPERG.